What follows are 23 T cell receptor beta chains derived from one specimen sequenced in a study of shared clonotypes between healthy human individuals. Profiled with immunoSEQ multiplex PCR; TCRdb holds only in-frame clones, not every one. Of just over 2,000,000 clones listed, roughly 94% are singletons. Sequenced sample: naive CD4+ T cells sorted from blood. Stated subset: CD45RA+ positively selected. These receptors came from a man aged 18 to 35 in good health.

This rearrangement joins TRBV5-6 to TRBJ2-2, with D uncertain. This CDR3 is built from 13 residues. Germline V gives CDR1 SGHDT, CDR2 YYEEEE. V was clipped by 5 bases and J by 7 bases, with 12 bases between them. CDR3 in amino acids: CASRGLEYGELFF. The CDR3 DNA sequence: TGTGCCAGCAGGGGCCTCGAGTACGGGGAGCTGTTTTTT.

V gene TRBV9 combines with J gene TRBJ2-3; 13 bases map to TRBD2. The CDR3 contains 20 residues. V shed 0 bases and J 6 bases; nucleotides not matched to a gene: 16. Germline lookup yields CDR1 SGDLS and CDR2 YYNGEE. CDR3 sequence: CASSVGSGTSGMRGADTQYF. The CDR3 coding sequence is TGTGCCAGCAGCGTAGGGTCCGGGACTAGCGGGATGAGGGGGGCGGATACGCAGTATTTT. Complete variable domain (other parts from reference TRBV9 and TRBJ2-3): DSGVTQTPKHLITATGQRVTLRCSPRSGDLSVYWYQQSLDQGLQFLIQYYNGEERAKGNILERFSAQQFPDLHSELNLSSLELGDSALYFCASSVGSGTSGMRGADTQYFGPGTRLTVL.

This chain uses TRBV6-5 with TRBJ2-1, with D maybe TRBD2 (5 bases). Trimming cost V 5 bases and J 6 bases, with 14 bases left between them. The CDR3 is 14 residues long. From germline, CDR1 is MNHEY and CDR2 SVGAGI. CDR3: CASSPRDPPNEQFF. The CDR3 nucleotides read TGTGCCAGCAGTCCCCGGGATCCCCCCAATGAGCAGTTCTTC.

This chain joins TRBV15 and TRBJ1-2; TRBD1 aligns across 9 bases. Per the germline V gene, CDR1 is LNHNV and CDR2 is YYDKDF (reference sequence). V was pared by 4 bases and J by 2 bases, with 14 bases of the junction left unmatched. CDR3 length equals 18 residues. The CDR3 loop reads CATSTTFVPGQGNYGYTF. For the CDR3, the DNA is TGTGCCACCAGCACCACCTTCGTACCGGGACAGGGAAACTATGGCTACACCTTC.

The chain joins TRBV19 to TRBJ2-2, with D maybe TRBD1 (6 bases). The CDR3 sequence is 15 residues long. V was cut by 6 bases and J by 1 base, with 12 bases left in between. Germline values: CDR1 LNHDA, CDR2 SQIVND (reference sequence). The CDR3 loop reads CASSQATGNTGELFF. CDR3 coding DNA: TGTGCCAGTAGCCAAGCGACAGGGAACACCGGGGAGCTGTTTTTT. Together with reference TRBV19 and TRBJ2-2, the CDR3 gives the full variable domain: DGGITQSPKYLFRKEGQNVTLSCEQNLNHDAMYWYRQDPGQGLRLIYYSQIVNDFQKGDIAEGYSVSREKKESFPLTVTSAQKNPTAFYLCASSQATGNTGELFFGEGSRLTVL.

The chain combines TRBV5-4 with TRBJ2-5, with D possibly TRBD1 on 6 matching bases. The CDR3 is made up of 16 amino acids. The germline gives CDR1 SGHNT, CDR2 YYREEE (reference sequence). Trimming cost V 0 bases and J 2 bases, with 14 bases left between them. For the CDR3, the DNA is TGTGCCAGCAGCTTGGGACAGGATTCTCGGCAAGAGACCCAGTACTTC. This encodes CASSLGQDSRQETQYF.

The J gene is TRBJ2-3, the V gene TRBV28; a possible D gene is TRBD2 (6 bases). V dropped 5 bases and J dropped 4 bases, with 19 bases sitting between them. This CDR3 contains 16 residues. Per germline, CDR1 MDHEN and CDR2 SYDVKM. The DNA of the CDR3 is TGTGCCAGCAGTCTGGGGGGAGCCGGTCTGGCAGATACGCAGTATTTT. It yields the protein CASSLGGAGLADTQYF. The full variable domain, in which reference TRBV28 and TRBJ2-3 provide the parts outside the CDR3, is DVKVTQSSRYLVKRTGEKVFLECVQDMDHENMFWYRQDPGLGLRLIYFSYDVKMKEKGDIPEGYSVSREKKERFSLILESASTNQTSMYLCASSLGGAGLADTQYFGPGTRLTVL.

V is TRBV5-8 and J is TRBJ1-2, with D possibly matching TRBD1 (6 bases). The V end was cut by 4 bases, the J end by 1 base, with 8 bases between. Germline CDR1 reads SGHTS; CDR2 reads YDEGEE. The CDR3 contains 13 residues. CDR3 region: CASSGRGNYGYTF. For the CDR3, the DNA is TGTGCCAGCAGCGGCAGGGGTAACTATGGCTACACCTTC.

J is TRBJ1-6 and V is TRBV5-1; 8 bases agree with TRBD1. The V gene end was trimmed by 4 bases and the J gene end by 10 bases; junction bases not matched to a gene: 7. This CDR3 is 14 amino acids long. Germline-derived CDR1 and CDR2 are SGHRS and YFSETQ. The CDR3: CASSVGQGPSPLHF. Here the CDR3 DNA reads TGCGCCAGCAGCGTCGGACAGGGCCCCTCACCCCTCCACTTT.

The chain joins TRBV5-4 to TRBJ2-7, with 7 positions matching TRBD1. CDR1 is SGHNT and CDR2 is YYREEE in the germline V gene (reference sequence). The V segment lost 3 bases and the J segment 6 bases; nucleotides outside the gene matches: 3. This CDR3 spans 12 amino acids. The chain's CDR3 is CASSYGQVEQYF. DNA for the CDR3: TGTGCCAGCAGCTACGGACAGGTCGAGCAGTACTTC. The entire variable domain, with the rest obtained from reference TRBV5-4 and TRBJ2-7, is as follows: ETGVTQSPTHLIKTRGQQVTLRCSSQSGHNTVSWYQQALGQGPQFIFQYYREEENGRGNFPPRFSGLQFPNYSSELNVNALELDDSALYLCASSYGQVEQYFGPGTRLTVT.

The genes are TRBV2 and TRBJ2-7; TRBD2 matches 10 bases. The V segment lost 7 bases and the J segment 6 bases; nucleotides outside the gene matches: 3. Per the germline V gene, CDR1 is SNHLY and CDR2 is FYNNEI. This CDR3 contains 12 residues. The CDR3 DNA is TGTGCCAGCACTAGCGGGAGCGGCGAGCAGTACTTC. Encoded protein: CASTSGSGEQYF.

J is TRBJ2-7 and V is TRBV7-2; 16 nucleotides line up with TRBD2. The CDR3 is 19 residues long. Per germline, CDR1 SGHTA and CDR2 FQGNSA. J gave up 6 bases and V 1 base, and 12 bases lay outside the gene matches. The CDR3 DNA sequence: TGTGCCAGCAGCTTAGTTGGGACTAGCGGGAGGGCCGATATCCGCGAGCAGTACTTC. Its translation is CASSLVGTSGRADIREQYF.

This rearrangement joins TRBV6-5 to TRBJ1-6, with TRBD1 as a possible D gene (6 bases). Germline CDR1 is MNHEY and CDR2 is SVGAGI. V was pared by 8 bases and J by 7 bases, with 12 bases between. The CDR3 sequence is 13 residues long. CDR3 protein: CASFNRVNSPLHF. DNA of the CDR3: TGTGCCAGCTTTAACAGGGTCAATTCACCCCTCCACTTT.

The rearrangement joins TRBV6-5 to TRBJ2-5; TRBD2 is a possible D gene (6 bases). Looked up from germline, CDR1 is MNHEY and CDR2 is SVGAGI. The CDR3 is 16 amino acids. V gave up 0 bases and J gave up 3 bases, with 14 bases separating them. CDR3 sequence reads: CASSYSMRGSKETQYF. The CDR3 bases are TGTGCCAGCAGTTACTCGATGCGGGGTAGTAAAGAGACCCAGTACTTC.

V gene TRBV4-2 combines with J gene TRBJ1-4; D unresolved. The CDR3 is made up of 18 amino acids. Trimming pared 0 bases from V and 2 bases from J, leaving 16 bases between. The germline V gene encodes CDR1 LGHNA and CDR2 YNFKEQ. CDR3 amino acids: CASSQDLVIRGTNEKLFF. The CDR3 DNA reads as TGTGCCAGCAGCCAAGATCTCGTGATAAGAGGCACTAATGAAAAACTGTTTTTT.

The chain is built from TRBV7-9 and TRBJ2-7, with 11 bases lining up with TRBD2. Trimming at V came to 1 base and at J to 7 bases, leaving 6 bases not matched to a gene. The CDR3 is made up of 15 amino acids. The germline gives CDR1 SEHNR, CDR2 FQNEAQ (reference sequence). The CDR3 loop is CASSLELAGAEEQYF. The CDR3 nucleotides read TGTGCCAGCAGCTTAGAACTAGCGGGAGCCGAAGAGCAGTACTTC.

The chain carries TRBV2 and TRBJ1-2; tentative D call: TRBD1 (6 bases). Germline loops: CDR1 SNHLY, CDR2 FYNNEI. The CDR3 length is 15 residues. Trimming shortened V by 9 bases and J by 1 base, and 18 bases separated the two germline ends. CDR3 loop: CASARTELVNYGYTF. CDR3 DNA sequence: TGTGCCAGTGCCCGGACAGAACTAGTTAACTATGGCTACACCTTC.

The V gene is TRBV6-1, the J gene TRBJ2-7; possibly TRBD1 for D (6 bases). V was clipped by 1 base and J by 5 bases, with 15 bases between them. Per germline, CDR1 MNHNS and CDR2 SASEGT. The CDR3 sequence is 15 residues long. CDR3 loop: CASSEGDRPPHEQYF. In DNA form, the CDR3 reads TGTGCCAGCAGTGAAGGTGACAGGCCTCCCCACGAGCAGTACTTC.

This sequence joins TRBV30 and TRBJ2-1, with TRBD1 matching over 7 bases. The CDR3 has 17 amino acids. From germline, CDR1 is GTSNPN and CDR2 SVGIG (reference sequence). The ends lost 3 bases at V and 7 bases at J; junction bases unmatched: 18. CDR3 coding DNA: TGTGCCTGGAGCCCTAAGTCCGGGACAGTCGTGGGGAATGAGCAGTTCTTC. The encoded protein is CAWSPKSGTVVGNEQFF.

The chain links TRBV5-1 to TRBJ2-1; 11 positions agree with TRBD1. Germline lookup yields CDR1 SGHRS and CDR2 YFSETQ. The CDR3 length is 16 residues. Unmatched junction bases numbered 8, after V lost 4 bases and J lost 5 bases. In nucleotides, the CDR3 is TGCGCCAGCAGCCTTAAACCGGGACAGGGGGACAATGAGCAGTTCTTC. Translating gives CASSLKPGQGDNEQFF.

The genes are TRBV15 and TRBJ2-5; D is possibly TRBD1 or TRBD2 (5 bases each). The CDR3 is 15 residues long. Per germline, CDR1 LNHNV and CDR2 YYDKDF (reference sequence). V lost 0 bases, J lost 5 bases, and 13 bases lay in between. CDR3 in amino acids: CATSRDRGVGETQYF. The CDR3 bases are TGTGCCACCAGCAGAGATAGAGGGGTAGGGGAGACCCAGTACTTC.

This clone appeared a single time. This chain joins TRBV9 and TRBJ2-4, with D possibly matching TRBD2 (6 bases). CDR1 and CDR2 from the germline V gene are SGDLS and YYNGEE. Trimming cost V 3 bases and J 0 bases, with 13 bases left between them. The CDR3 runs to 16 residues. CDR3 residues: CASSGGGEGAKNIQYF. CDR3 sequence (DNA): TGTGCCAGCAGCGGTGGAGGGGAAGGAGCCAAAAACATTCAGTACTTC.

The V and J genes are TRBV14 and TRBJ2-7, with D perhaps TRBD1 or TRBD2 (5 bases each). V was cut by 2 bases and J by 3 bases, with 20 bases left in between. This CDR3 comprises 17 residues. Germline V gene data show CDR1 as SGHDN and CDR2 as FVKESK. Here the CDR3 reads CASSQLASGLIRYEQYF. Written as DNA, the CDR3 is TGTGCCAGCAGCCAACTCGCCTCGGGGCTAATACGCTACGAGCAGTACTTC.